This is a list of T cell receptor beta chains from one sample in a study of shared clonotypes between healthy human individuals. Profiled with immunoSEQ multiplex PCR; TCRdb holds only in-frame clones, not every one. The sample holds about a million clones, approximately 75% seen once. Source material: memory CD4+ T cells from PBMCs. These receptors came from a man between 18 and 35 years old in good health. Some clones in this sample may be carry-over from other donors' samples. The CDR3 runs from the conserved cysteine through the conserved F or W. Each record gives: clone size, J gene, V gene, D gene, CDR3 DNA, CDR3 protein. A D gene is named only where the DNA matches it firmly. Part of the rows lack a size; the others show once, few, many or a class for expanded clones.

clone_size: few; j_call: TRBJ2-1; v_call: TRBV7-3; d_call: -; cdr3_nt: TGTGCCAGCAGCTCACATGGACTCCCCCATGAGCAGTTCTTC; cdr3_aa: CASSSHGLPHEQFF
clone_size: -; j_call: TRBJ2-1; v_call: TRBV9; d_call: TRBD2; cdr3_nt: TGTGCCAGCAGCGTAGTTGTGACTAGCGGGAGTGTTGATGAGCAGTTCTTC; cdr3_aa: CASSVVVTSGSVDEQFF
clone_size: -; j_call: TRBJ2-7; v_call: TRBV7-2; d_call: -; cdr3_nt: TGTGCCAGCAGCTTGAGGACAGAAACCTACGAGCAGTACTTC; cdr3_aa: CASSLRTETYEQYF
clone_size: -; j_call: TRBJ1-6; v_call: TRBV6-5; d_call: TRBD1; cdr3_nt: TGTGCCAGCAGAACAGGGGATCATAATTCACCCCTCCACTTT; cdr3_aa: CASRTGDHNSPLHF
clone_size: -; j_call: TRBJ2-2; v_call: TRBV5-1; d_call: TRBD1; cdr3_nt: TGCGCCAGCAGCTCATTTCCAGGGGGCGCATCTATCGGGGAGCTGTTTTTT; cdr3_aa: CASSSFPGGASIGELFF
clone_size: -; j_call: TRBJ1-1; v_call: TRBV28; d_call: -; cdr3_nt: TGTGCCAGCAGTTTAGGGCAGGGGAACACTGAAGCTTTCTTT; cdr3_aa: CASSLGQGNTEAFF
clone_size: few; j_call: TRBJ2-1; v_call: TRBV23-1; d_call: TRBD2; cdr3_nt: TGCGCCAGCGTAGTTACGGGAGGCGGCTCCTACAATGAGCAGTTCTTC; cdr3_aa: CASVVTGGGSYNEQFF
clone_size: -; j_call: TRBJ1-1; v_call: TRBV18; d_call: -; cdr3_nt: TGTGCCAGCTCACCCGGACGGTCGAACACTGAAGCTTTCTTT; cdr3_aa: CASSPGRSNTEAFF
clone_size: once; j_call: TRBJ2-3; v_call: TRBV4-2; d_call: TRBD2; cdr3_nt: TGTGCCAGCAGCCAAGGGACTAGCGGGAGCCCCAGCACAGATACGCAGTATTTT; cdr3_aa: CASSQGTSGSPSTDTQYF
clone_size: -; j_call: TRBJ2-3; v_call: TRBV5-4; d_call: -; cdr3_nt: TGTGCCAGCAGACCTAGGGGCGGGGCGGGCACAGATACGCAGTATTTT; cdr3_aa: CASRPRGGAGTDTQYF
clone_size: many; j_call: TRBJ1-1; v_call: TRBV6-5; d_call: -; cdr3_nt: TGTGCCAGCAGTAAACAGGGCAGAGACACTGAAGCTTTCTTT; cdr3_aa: CASSKQGRDTEAFF
clone_size: -; j_call: TRBJ2-2; v_call: TRBV7-3; d_call: -; cdr3_nt: TGTGCCAGCAGCTTGCAGGCGTTGGGGAACACCGGGGAGCTGTTTTTT; cdr3_aa: CASSLQALGNTGELFF
clone_size: -; j_call: TRBJ1-5; v_call: TRBV6-1; d_call: -; cdr3_nt: TGTGCCAGCAGTGAAGCGCTAACGGGACTTTATAGCAATCAGCCCCAGCATTTT; cdr3_aa: CASSEALTGLYSNQPQHF
clone_size: -; j_call: TRBJ2-7; v_call: TRBV14; d_call: TRBD1; cdr3_nt: TGTGCCAGCAGCCAGCAACCGGGACAGGGGGTTCTCGAGCAGTACTTC; cdr3_aa: CASSQQPGQGVLEQYF
clone_size: -; j_call: TRBJ2-3; v_call: TRBV2; d_call: -; cdr3_nt: TGTGCCAGCACTATGGGGGAGGCCCCAGATACGCAGTATTTT; cdr3_aa: CASTMGEAPDTQYF
clone_size: -; j_call: TRBJ1-1; v_call: TRBV28; d_call: -; cdr3_nt: TGTGCCAGCATCTCGAGAGGCTTTAGGAACACTGAAGCTTTCTTT; cdr3_aa: CASISRGFRNTEAFF
clone_size: -; j_call: TRBJ2-5; v_call: TRBV10-3; d_call: -; cdr3_nt: TGTGCCATCGGGATACGGGACGGCCAAGAGACCCAGTACTTC; cdr3_aa: CAIGIRDGQETQYF
clone_size: few; j_call: TRBJ2-2; v_call: TRBV5-1; d_call: TRBD2; cdr3_nt: TGCGCCAGCAGCTCCCGGACTAGTAAGCGCACCGGGGAGCTGTTTTTT; cdr3_aa: CASSSRTSKRTGELFF
clone_size: -; j_call: TRBJ1-1; v_call: TRBV11-2; d_call: -; cdr3_nt: TGTGCCAGCAAGCCCCAAACCTTGGGAGTAGCTTTCTTT; cdr3_aa: CASKPQTLGVAFF
clone_size: -; j_call: TRBJ2-5; v_call: TRBV2; d_call: -; cdr3_nt: TGTGCCAGCAAATTAAACCGTGACCGAGCCAAGTACTTC; cdr3_aa: CASKLNRDRAKYF
clone_size: -; j_call: TRBJ1-5; v_call: TRBV10-2; d_call: -; cdr3_nt: TGCGCCACCGGGGGGTTAGGCAATCAGCCCCAGCATTTT; cdr3_aa: CATGGLGNQPQHF
clone_size: -; j_call: TRBJ2-1; v_call: TRBV18; d_call: -; cdr3_nt: TGTGCCAGCTCACCGCCCGTAAGAGCTAGGTTCAAGGAGCAGTTCTTC; cdr3_aa: CASSPPVRARFKEQFF
clone_size: -; j_call: TRBJ2-3; v_call: TRBV7-3; d_call: -; cdr3_nt: TGTGCCAGCAGCCAGGATAAGGGGGGCGTATCAGATACGCAGTATTTT; cdr3_aa: CASSQDKGGVSDTQYF
clone_size: -; j_call: TRBJ1-1; v_call: TRBV2; d_call: -; cdr3_nt: TGTGCCAGCAGTGAGGGGGGCGTGAACACTGAAGCTTTCTTT; cdr3_aa: CASSEGGVNTEAFF